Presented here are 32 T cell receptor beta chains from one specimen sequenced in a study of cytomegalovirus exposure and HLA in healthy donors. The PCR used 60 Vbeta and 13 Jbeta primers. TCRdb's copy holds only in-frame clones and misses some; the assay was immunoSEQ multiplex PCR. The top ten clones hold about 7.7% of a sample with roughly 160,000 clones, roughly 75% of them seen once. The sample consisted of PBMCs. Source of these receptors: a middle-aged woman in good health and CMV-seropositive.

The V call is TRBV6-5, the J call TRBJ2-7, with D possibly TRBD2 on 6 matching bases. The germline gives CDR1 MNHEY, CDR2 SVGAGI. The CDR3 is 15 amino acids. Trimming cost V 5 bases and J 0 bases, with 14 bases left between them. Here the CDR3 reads CASSIRRESSYEQYF. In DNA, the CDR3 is TGTGCCAGCAGTATCCGACGGGAGAGCTCCTACGAGCAGTACTTC.

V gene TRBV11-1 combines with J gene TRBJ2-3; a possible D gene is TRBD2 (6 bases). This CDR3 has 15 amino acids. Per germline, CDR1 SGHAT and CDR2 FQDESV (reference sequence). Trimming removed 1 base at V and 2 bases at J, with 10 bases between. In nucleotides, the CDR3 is TGTGCCAGCAGCTTAGTGCCGGGGGACACAGATACGCAGTATTTT. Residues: CASSLVPGDTDTQYF.

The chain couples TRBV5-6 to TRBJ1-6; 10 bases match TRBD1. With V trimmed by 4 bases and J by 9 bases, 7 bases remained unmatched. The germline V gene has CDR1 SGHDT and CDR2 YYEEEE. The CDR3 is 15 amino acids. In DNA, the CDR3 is TGTGCCAGCAGCATACGGACAGGGGGAGTTTCACCCCTCCACTTT. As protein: CASSIRTGGVSPLHF.

The CDR3 coding sequence is TGTGCCAGCAGCTTTCCAGGGAACACCGGGGAGCTGTTTTTT. This gives the protein CASSFPGNTGELFF. The rearrangement joins TRBV7-9 to TRBJ2-2; D is uncertain. The CDR3 runs to 14 residues. V was trimmed by 3 bases and J by 1 base, leaving 6 bases between them. The germline V gene has CDR1 SEHNR and CDR2 FQNEAQ (reference sequence).

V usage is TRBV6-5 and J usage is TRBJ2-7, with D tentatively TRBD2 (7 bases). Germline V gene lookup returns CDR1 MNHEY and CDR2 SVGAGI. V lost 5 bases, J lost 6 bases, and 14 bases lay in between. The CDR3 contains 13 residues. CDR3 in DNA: TGTGCCAGCAGTAGGGGGGGGCGCCTCGAGCAGTACTTC. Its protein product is CASSRGGRLEQYF.

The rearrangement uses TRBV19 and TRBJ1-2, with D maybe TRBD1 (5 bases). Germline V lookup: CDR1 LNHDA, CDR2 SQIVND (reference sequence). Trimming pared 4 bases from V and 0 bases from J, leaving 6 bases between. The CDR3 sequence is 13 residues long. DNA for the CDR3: TGTGCCAGTAGTAGACAGTCTAACTATGGCTACACCTTC. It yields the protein CASSRQSNYGYTF.

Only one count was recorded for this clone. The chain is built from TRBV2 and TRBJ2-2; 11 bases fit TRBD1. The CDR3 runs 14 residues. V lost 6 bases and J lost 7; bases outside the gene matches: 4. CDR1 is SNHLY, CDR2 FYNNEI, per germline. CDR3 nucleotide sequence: TGTGCCAGCAGAATGGGACAGGGGGTCGGGGAGCTGTTTTTT. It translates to CASRMGQGVGELFF.

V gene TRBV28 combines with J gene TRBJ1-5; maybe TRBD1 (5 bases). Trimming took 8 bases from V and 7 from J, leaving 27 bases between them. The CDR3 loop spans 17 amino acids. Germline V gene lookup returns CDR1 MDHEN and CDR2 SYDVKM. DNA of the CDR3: TGTGCCAGCGAAGTTCCCCTTTCCCAGGGTTTGGGGCAGCCCCAGCATTTT. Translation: CASEVPLSQGLGQPQHF.

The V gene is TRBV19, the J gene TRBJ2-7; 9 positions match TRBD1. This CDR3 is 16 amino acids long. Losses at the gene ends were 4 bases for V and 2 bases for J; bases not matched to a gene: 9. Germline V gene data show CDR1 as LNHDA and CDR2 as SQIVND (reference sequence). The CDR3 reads CASSRYPGQGPYEQYF. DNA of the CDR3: TGTGCCAGTAGTAGATACCCGGGACAGGGACCCTACGAGCAGTACTTC. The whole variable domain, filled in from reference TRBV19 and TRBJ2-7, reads DGGITQSPKYLFRKEGQNVTLSCEQNLNHDAMYWYRQDPGQGLRLIYYSQIVNDFQKGDIAEGYSVSREKKESFPLTVTSAQKNPTAFYLCASSRYPGQGPYEQYFGPGTRLTVT.

CDR3 amino acids: CASSPPPWTGSYEQYF. CDR3 bases: TGTGCCAGTAGTCCTCCCCCTTGGACCGGGAGCTACGAGCAGTACTTC. The genes are TRBV19 and TRBJ2-7; possible D gene TRBD2, 6 bases. CDR3 length equals 16 residues. V lost 5 bases to trimming and J lost 3 bases, with 20 bases between them. CDR1 is LNHDA and CDR2 is SQIVND in the germline V gene (reference sequence).

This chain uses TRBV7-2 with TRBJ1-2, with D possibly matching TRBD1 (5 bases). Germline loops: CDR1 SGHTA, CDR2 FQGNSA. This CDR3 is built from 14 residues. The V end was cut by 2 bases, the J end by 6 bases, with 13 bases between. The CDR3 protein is CASSLTGTGHGYTF. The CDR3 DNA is TGTGCCAGCAGCTTAACAGGCACAGGTCATGGCTACACCTTC.

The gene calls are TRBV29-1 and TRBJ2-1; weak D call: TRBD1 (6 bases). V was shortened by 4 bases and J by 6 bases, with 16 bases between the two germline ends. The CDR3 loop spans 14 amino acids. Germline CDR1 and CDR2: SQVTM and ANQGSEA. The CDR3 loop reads CSVGWTARVNEQFF. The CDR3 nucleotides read TGCAGCGTTGGGTGGACAGCAAGGGTCAATGAGCAGTTCTTC.

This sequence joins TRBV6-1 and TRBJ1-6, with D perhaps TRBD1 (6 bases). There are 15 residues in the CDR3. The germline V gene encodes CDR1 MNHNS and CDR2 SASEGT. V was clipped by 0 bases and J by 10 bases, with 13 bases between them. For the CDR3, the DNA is TGTGCCAGCAGTGAAGCGGGGGCCGAACGCTCACCCCTCCACTTT. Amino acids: CASSEAGAERSPLHF.

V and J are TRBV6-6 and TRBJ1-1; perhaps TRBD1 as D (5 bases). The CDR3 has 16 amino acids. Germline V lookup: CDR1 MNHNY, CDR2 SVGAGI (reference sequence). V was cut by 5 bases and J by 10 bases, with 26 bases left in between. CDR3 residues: CASSPTDLWPDIRAFF. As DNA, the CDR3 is TGTGCCAGCAGTCCAACAGACCTGTGGCCGGACATAAGAGCTTTCTTT.

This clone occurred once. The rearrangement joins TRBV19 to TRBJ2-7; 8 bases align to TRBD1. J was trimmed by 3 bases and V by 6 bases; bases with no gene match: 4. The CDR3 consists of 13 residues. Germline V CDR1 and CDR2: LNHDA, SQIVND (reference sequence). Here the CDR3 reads CASSNGQGYEQYF. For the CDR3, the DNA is TGTGCCAGTAGCAACGGACAGGGCTACGAGCAGTACTTC.

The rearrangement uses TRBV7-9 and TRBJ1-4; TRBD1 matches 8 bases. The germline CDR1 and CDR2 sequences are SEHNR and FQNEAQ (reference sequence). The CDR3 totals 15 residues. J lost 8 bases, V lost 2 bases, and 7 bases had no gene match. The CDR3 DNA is TGTGCCAGCAGCTTATCGCTTGGACAGGGCGAAAAACTGTTTTTT. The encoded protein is CASSLSLGQGEKLFF. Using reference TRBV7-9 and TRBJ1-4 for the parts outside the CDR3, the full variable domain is DTGVSQNPRHKITKRGQNVTFRCDPISEHNRLYWYRQTLGQGPEFLTYFQNEAQLEKSRLLSDRFSAERPKGSFSTLEIQRTEQGDSAMYLCASSLSLGQGEKLFFGSGTQLSVL.

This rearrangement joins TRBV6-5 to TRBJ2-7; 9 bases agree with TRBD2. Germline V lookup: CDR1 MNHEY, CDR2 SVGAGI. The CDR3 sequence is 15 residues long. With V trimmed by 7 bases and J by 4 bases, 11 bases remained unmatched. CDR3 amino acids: CASKRLADAPYEQYF. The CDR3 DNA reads TGTGCCAGCAAAAGACTAGCGGATGCACCGTACGAGCAGTACTTC.

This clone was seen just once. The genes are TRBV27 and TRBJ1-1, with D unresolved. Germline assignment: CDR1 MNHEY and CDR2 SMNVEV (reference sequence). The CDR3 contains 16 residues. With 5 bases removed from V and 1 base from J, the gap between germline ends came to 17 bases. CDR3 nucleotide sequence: TGTGCCAGCAGTCCCCTCCGTGGGGAGCGGAACACTGAAGCTTTCTTT. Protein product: CASSPLRGERNTEAFF.

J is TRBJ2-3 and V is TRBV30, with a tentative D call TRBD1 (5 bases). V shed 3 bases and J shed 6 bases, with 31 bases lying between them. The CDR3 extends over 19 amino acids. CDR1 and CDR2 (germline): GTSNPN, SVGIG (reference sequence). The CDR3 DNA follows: TGTGCCTGGAGCCACCTTGTAAGAACGGAAGGGGCTAGGATTGATACGCAGTATTTT. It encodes CAWSHLVRTEGARIDTQYF. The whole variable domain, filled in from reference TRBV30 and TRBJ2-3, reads SQTIHQWPATLVQPVGSPLSLECTVEGTSNPNLYWYRQAAGRGLQLLFYSVGIGQISSEVPQNLSASRPQDRQFILSSKKLLLSDSGFYLCAWSHLVRTEGARIDTQYFGPGTRLTVL.

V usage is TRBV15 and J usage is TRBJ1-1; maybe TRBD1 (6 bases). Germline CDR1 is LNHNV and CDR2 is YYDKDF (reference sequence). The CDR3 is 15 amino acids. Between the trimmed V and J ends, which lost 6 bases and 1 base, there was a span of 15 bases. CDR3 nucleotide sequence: TGTGCCACCAGGCCCACAGGGTCGGGGAACACTGAAGCTTTCTTT. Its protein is CATRPTGSGNTEAFF.

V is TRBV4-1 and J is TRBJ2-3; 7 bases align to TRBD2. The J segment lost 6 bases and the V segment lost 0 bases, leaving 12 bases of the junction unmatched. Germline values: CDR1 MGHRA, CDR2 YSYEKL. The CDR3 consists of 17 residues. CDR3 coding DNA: TGCGCCAGCAGCCAAGATAGAGCGGGAAGCGCTCCGGATACGCAGTATTTT. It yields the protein CASSQDRAGSAPDTQYF.

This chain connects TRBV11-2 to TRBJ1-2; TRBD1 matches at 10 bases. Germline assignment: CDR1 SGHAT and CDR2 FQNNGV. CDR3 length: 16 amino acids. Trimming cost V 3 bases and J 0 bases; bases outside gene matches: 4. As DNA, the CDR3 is TGTGCCAGCAGCTTGACAGGGGGCCAATCTAACTATGGCTACACCTTC. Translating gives CASSLTGGQSNYGYTF.

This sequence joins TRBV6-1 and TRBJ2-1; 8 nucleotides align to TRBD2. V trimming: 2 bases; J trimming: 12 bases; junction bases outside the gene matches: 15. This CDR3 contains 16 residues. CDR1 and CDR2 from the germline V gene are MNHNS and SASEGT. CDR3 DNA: TGTGCCAGCAGTGAAAATTGGTCCCTAGCGGGCCGAGGGCAGTTCTTC. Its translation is CASSENWSLAGRGQFF.

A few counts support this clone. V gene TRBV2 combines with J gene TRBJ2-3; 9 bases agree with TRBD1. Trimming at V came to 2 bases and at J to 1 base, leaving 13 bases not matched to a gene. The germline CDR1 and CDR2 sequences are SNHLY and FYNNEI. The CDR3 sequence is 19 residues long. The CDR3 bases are TGTGCCAGCAGTGAAAGTTTGATTTTTAGGACAGGGGGCACAGATACGCAGTATTTT. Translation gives CASSESLIFRTGGTDTQYF. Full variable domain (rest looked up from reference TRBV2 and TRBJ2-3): EPEVTQTPSHQVTQMGQEVILRCVPISNHLYFYWYRQILGQKVEFLVSFYNNEISEKSEIFDDQFSVERPDGSNFTLKIRSTKLEDSAMYFCASSESLIFRTGGTDTQYFGPGTRLTVL.

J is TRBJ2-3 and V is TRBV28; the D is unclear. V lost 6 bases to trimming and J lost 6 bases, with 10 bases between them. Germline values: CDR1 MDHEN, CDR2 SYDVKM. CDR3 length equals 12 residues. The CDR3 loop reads CASRRDIDTQYF. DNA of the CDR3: TGTGCCAGCAGGCGCGACATTGATACGCAGTATTTT. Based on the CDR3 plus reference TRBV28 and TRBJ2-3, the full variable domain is DVKVTQSSRYLVKRTGEKVFLECVQDMDHENMFWYRQDPGLGLRLIYFSYDVKMKEKGDIPEGYSVSREKKERFSLILESASTNQTSMYLCASRRDIDTQYFGPGTRLTVL.

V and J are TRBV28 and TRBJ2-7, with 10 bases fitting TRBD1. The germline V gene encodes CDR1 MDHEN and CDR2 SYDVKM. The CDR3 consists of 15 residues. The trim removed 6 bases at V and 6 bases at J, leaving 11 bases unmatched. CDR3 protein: CASSRPGTGDGEQYF. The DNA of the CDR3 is TGTGCCAGCAGCCGGCCCGGGACAGGGGACGGCGAGCAGTACTTC.

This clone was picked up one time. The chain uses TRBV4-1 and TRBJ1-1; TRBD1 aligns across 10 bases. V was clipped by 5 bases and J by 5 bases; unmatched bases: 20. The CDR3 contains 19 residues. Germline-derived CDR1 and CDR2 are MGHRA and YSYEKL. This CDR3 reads CASSKMGSTGGRSRTEAFF. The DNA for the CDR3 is TGCGCCAGCAGCAAGATGGGATCGACAGGGGGCAGGTCGAGGACTGAAGCTTTCTTT.

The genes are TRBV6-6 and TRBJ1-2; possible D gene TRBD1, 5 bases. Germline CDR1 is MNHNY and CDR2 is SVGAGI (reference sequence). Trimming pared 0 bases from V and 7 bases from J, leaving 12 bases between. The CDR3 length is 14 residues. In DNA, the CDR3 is TGTGCCAGCAGTTACTCGAGAGTGGGGGGTGGCTACACCTTC. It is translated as CASSYSRVGGGYTF.

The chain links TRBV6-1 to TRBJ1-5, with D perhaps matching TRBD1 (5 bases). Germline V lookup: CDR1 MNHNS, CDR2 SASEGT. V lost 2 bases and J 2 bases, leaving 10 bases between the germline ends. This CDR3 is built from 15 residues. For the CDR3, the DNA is TGTGCCAGCAGTGAACCAGGCAGGGGCAATCAGCCCCAGCATTTT. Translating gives CASSEPGRGNQPQHF.

The CDR3 reads CASSEGFLNTGELFF. The CDR3 nucleotides are TGTGCCAGCAGTGAAGGTTTCTTGAACACCGGGGAGCTGTTTTTT. The chain employs TRBV2 and TRBJ2-2; unclear D gene. Germline-derived CDR1 and CDR2 are SNHLY and FYNNEI. The CDR3 loop spans 15 amino acids. Trimming removed 1 base from V and 1 base from J, with 7 bases in between.

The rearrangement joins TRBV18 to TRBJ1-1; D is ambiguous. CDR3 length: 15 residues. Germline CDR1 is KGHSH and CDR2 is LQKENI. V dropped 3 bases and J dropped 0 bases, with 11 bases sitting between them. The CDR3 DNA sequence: TGTGCCAGCTCACCGGAGGGCCCCATGAACACTGAAGCTTTCTTT. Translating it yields CASSPEGPMNTEAFF.

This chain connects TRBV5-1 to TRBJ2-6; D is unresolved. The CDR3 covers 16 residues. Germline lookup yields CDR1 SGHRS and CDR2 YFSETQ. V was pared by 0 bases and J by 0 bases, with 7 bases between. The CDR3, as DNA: TGCGCCAGCAGCTTGGGTGGCACCTCTGGGGCCAACGTCCTGACTTTC. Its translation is CASSLGGTSGANVLTF.